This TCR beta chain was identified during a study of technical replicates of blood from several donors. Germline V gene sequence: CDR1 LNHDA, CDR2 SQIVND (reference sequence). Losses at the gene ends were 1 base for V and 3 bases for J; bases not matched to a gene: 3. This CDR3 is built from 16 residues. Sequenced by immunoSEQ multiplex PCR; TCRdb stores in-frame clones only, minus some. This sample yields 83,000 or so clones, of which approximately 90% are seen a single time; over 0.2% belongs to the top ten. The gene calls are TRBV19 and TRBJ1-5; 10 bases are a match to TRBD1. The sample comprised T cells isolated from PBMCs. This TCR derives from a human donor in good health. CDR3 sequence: CASSIAGTGANQPQHF. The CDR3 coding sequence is TGTGCCAGTAGTATAGCAGGGACAGGGGCCAATCAGCCCCAGCATTTT.